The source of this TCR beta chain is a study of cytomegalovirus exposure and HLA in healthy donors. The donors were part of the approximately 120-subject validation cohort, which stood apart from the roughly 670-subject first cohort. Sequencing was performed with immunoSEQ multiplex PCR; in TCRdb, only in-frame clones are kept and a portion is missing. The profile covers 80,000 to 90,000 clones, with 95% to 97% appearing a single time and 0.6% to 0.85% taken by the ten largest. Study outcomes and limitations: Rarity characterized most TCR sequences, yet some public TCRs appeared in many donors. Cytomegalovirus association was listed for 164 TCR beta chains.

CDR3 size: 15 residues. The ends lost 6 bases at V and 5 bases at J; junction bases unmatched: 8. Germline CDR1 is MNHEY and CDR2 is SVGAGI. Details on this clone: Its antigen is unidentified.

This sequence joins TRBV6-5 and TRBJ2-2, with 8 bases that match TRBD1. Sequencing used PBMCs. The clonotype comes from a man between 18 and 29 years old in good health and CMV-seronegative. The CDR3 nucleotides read TGTGCCAGCAGAAAAGGACAGGGTATTACCGGGGAGCTGTTTTTT. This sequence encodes CASRKGQGITGELFF.